These 18 T cell receptor beta chains originate from one sample sequenced in a study of T and B cells in COVID-19 patients (TCRdb year 2020). TRB repertoires were amplified from around 250-500 ng of genomic DNA extracted from blood. Sequenced using an Illumina MiSeq. TRB rearrangements were amplified by multiplex PCR with BIOMED2 TRB-A/B primer pools. Using fastp trimming at Q25 and MiXCR clonotype assembly, TCRdb reanalyzed the public sequencing data and kept in-frame beta chains. Records with the same CDR3 protein are collapsed into one entry carrying the most frequent genes and DNA. The sample table holds tens of thousands of distinct CDR3 sequences, of which about 31% were seen once. Around 2.1% of the sample is taken by the ten largest. The sample taken for sequencing was blood. Receptors originate from a human donor who had recovered from COVID-19.

The rearrangement joins TRBV15 to TRBJ2-3; the match to TRBD2 covers 8 bases. Per germline, CDR1 LNHNV and CDR2 YYDKDF (reference sequence). J lost 7 bases, V lost 1 base, and 10 bases had no gene match. The CDR3 runs 16 residues. The CDR3 sequence: CATSRGPGRGVNTQYF. CDR3 coding DNA: TGTGCCACCAGCAGAGGTCCCGGGCGGGGGGTTAATACGCAGTATTTT.

The rearrangement joins TRBV18 to TRBJ1-1; no firm D call. V was cut by 6 bases and J by 0 bases, with 8 bases left in between. This CDR3 spans 13 amino acids. Germline V CDR1 and CDR2: KGHSH, LQKENI. CDR3 in amino acids: CASSPTLNTEAFF. The DNA for the CDR3 is TGTGCCAGCTCCCCGACATTGAACACTGAAGCTTTCTTT.

In its sample, this clonotype was seen a few times. This chain links TRBV24-1 with TRBJ2-1; weak D call: TRBD2 (7 bases). This CDR3 is 16 amino acids long. The germline V and J ends were trimmed by 3 bases and 1 base, with 12 bases remaining between them. Germline V lookup: CDR1 KGHDR, CDR2 SFDVKD. The CDR3, as DNA: TGTGCCACCAGTGATCCACAGGGAGGGTCCTACAATGAGCAGTTCTTC. Translated: CATSDPQGGSYNEQFF.

This clonotype qualifies as medium-sized. The chain recombines TRBV19 with TRBJ2-2, with D tentatively TRBD1 or TRBD2 (5 bases each). V was shortened by 5 bases and J by 6 bases, with 16 bases between the two germline ends. This CDR3 spans 15 amino acids. Germline V CDR1 and CDR2: LNHDA, SQIVND (reference sequence). CDR3 bases: TGTGCCAGTAGTGCCGGGACGGGATGGTCCGGGGAGCTGTTTTTT. Translation gives CASSAGTGWSGELFF.

By sample share, this clonotype is medium-sized. CDR3 residues: CSVEGEDSYEQFF. CDR3 bases: TGCAGCGTTGAAGGCGAGGATTCGTATGAGCAGTTCTTC. The gene calls are TRBV29-1 and TRBJ2-1; D is undetermined. The CDR3 is made up of 13 amino acids. CDR1 and CDR2 (germline): SQVTM, ANQGSEA. V lost 1 base, J lost 8 bases, and 12 bases lay in between.

This clonotype was counted between two and nine times. The genes are TRBV5-1 and TRBJ2-5, with 9 bases that match TRBD1. Unmatched junction bases numbered 5, after V lost 0 bases and J lost 5 bases. Germline CDR1 is SGHRS and CDR2 is YFSETQ. The CDR3 sequence is 15 residues long. The CDR3 protein is CASSLGGQGSETQYF. The CDR3 coding sequence is TGCGCCAGCAGCTTGGGGGGACAGGGTTCGGAGACCCAGTACTTC.

The chain is built from TRBV6-5 and TRBJ1-5; possibly TRBD1 for D (5 bases). CDR3 length: 14 amino acids. V lost 5 bases and J 6 bases, leaving 14 bases between the germline ends. Germline CDR1 is MNHEY and CDR2 is SVGAGI. The CDR3 DNA sequence: TGTGCCAGCAGTACCTCGGGGGGAGGTCAGCCCCAGCATTTT. It translates to CASSTSGGGQPQHF.

This clonotype appeared a few times. The chain carries TRBV11-2 and TRBJ2-5; the match to TRBD1 covers 7 bases. J gave up 4 bases and V 5 bases, and 10 bases lay outside the gene matches. Germline CDR1 reads SGHAT; CDR2 reads FQNNGV. This CDR3 spans 15 amino acids. The CDR3 DNA is TGTGCCAGCAGCACTACCCGACAGGGATCAGAGACCCAGTACTTC. Protein product: CASSTTRQGSETQYF.

This clonotype is judged medium-sized. J is TRBJ2-3 and V is TRBV19; 11 nucleotides match TRBD2. In germline, CDR1 is LNHDA, CDR2 SQIVND (reference sequence). V shed 6 bases and J 6 bases; nucleotides not matched to a gene: 11. The length of the CDR3 is 16 residues. In DNA form, the CDR3 reads TGTGCCAGTAGCGACCGGGCGACTAGCGGGGCCGATACGCAGTATTTT. Its translation: CASSDRATSGADTQYF.

The genes are TRBV10-3 and TRBJ2-3; 9 bases align to TRBD2. The CDR3 sequence is 18 residues long. The junction had 12 bases not matched to a gene; V was cut back by 5 bases and J by 0 bases. Germline V gene sequence: CDR1 ENHRY, CDR2 SYGVKD. CDR3 bases: TGTGCCATCAGTCCTCTCAATGAAGCGGGGGGTAGCACAGATACGCAGTATTTT. This encodes CAISPLNEAGGSTDTQYF.

The chain joins TRBV20-1 to TRBJ2-5; D perhaps matches TRBD1 (6 bases). Per the germline V gene, CDR1 is DFQATT and CDR2 is SNEGSKA (reference sequence). There are 14 residues in the CDR3. Trimming took 6 bases from V and 0 from J, leaving 14 bases between them. CDR3 bases: TGCAGTGCCATGGACAGTCTTTACCAAGAGACCCAGTACTTC. The encoded protein is CSAMDSLYQETQYF.

This clonotype showed up just a few times. The genes are TRBV24-1 and TRBJ2-1, with D unresolved. V lost 0 bases to trimming and J lost 8 bases, with 13 bases between them. Germline V gives CDR1 KGHDR, CDR2 SFDVKD. The length of the CDR3 is 15 residues. In nucleotides, the CDR3 is TGTGCCACCAGTGATTTGGGCGCGGAGCGAGATGAGCAGTTCTTC. It codes for CATSDLGAERDEQFF.

Within the sample, this clonotype is medium-sized. The chain combines TRBV19 with TRBJ2-7; TRBD1 agrees at 10 bases. The germline V gene has CDR1 LNHDA and CDR2 SQIVND (reference sequence). The CDR3 runs to 14 residues. Trimming cost V 5 bases and J 2 bases; bases outside gene matches: 3. This CDR3 is CASSAGQGTYEQYF. CDR3 nucleotide sequence: TGTGCCAGTAGTGCGGGACAGGGGACCTACGAGCAGTACTTC.

V usage is TRBV6-5 and J usage is TRBJ2-1; 8 nucleotides line up with TRBD2. Germline CDR1 and CDR2: MNHEY and SVGAGI. The ends lost 0 bases at V and 7 bases at J; junction bases unmatched: 8. The CDR3 runs to 16 residues. The CDR3 sequence is CASSYSSGDGGNEQFF. CDR3 in DNA: TGTGCCAGCAGTTACTCTAGCGGGGACGGGGGGAATGAGCAGTTCTTC.

The J gene is TRBJ2-3, the V gene TRBV12-3 or TRBV12-4; D may be TRBD2 (5 bases). This CDR3 is 11 amino acids long. The V gene lost 7 bases and the J gene lost 10 bases, with 12 bases spanning the gap. CDR3 sequence (DNA): TGTGCCAGCACGGATCGGCGGGCGCAGTATTTT. This sequence encodes CASTDRRAQYF.

By share, this clonotype counts as medium-sized. The chain recombines TRBV11-3 with TRBJ2-5; D possibly matches TRBD1 or TRBD2 (5 bases each). The V end lost 0 bases, the J end lost 5 bases, and 16 bases lay between the germline ends. Germline V lookup: CDR1 SGHNT, CDR2 YENEEA. This CDR3 has 16 residues. CDR3 coding DNA: TGTGCCAGCAGCTTAGAGGTTCGAGGGGCCGGGGAGACCCAGTACTTC. Its protein product is CASSLEVRGAGETQYF.

This clonotype has a handful of counts. The chain carries TRBV27 and TRBJ1-6; D not certain. The CDR3 runs 14 residues. V dropped 7 bases and J dropped 0 bases, with 7 bases sitting between them. Germline loops: CDR1 MNHEY, CDR2 SMNVEV (reference sequence). The DNA for the CDR3 is TGTGCCAGCACCCCCGCCTCCTATAATTCACCCCTCCACTTT. It is translated as CASTPASYNSPLHF.

This clonotype is medium-sized by share. The chain has TRBV30 and TRBJ2-7; D is unresolved. Germline CDR1 is GTSNPN and CDR2 is SVGIG (reference sequence). This CDR3 is built from 14 residues. Trimming removed 3 bases from V and 0 bases from J, with 12 bases in between. Written as DNA, the CDR3 is TGTGCCTGGAGCGATGGAGAAGGCTCCTACGAGCAGTACTTC. Translated: CAWSDGEGSYEQYF.